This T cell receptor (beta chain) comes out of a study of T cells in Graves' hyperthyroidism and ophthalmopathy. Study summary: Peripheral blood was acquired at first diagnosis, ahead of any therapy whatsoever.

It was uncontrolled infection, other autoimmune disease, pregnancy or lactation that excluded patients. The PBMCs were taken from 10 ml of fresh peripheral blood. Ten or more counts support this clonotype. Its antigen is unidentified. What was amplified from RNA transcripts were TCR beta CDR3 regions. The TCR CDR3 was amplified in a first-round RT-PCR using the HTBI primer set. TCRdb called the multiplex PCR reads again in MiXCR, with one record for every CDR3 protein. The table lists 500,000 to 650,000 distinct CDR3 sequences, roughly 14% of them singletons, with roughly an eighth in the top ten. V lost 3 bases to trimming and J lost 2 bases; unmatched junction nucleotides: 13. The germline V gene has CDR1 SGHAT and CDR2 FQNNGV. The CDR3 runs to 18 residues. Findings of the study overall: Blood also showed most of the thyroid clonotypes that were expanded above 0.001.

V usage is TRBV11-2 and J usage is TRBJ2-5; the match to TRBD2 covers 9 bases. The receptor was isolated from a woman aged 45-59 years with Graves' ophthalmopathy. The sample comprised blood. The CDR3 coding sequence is TGTGCCAGCAGCTTCCTCCCCCTAGCGGGGCAGGCTCAAGAGACCCAGTACTTC. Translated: CASSFLPLAGQAQETQYF.